This T cell receptor beta chain was observed in a study of CD8+ T cells in alopecia areata. RNA extraction was followed by reverse transcription into cDNA, which acted as the sequencing template. The data were produced by immunoSEQ multiplex PCR, yet TCRdb's version contains in-frame clones alone and is incomplete. In the table there are about 120,000 clones, over 60% of which are singletons. The CDR3 sequence is 12 residues long. Looked up from germline, CDR1 is GTSNPN and CDR2 is SVGIG (reference sequence). V was trimmed by 3 bases and J by 7 bases, leaving 10 bases between them. This clonotype was sampled from a human donor in good health. The specimen was CD4+ T cells sorted from blood. The chain is built from TRBV30 and TRBJ2-1; D possibly corresponds to TRBD2 (5 bases). As DNA, the CDR3 is TGTGCCTGGAGAGGATGGGAGAATGAGCAGTTCTTC. Amino acid sequence: CAWRGWENEQFF.